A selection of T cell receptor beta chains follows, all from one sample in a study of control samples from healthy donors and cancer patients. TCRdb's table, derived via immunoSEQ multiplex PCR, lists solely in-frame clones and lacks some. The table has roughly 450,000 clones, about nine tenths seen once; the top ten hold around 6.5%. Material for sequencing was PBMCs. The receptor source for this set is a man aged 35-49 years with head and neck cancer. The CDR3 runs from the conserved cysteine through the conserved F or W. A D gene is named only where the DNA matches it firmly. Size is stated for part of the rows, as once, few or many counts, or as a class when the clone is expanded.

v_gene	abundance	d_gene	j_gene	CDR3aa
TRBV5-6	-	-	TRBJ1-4	CASSSRAGDNEKLFF
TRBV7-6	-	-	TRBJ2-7	CASSLGGRVKPYEQYF
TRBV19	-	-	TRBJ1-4	CASSIDPPPGNEKLFF
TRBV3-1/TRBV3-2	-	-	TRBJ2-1	CASSLYSSYNEQFF
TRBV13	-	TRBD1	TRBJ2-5	CASSPGTGGKETQYF
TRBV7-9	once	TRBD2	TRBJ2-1	CASSVGLAEYNEQFF
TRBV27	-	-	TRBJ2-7	CASSPRGTASYEQYF
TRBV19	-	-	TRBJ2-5	CASSPFEGGPKSPQYF
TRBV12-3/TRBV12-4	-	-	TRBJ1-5	CASSPPHQPQHF
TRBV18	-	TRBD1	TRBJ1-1	CASSQAGQGVTEAFF
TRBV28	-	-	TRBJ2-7	CASSWTLNEQYF
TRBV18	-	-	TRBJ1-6	CASSRPQDSPLHF
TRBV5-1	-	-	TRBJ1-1	CASSFGGSDTEAFF
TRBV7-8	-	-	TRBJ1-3	CASSLGLGVVSSGNTIYF
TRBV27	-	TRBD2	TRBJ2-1	CASRPYSGSLLWNEQFF
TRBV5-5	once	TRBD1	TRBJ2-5	CASIHQDRGETQYF
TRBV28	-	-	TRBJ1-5	CASSSPWSDNQPQHF
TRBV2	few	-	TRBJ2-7	CARGGGTPAHEQYF
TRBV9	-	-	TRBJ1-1	CASSPTRVNTEAFF
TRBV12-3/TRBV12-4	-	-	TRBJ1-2	CASRDTNYGYTF
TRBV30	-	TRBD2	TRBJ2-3	CAWSVGGTGGPSDTQYF
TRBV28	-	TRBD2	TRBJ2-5	CASNNRREGTQYF
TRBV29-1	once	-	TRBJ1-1	CSVSPGPTIPEAFF
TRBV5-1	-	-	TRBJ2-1	CASGGTGNSYNEQFF
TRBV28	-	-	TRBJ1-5	CASSPTLMRPQHF
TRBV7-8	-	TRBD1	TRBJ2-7	CASSRDRGGPYEQYF
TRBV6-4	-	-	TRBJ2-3	CASSAEGNVQADTQYF
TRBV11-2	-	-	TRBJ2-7	CASSSAFFSYEQYF
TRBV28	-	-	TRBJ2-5	CASLGGSIGGTQYF